Presented here are 4 T cell receptor beta chains from one specimen sequenced in a study of blood T cell repertoires in COVID-19. Clones were read by immunoSEQ multiplex PCR, and TCRdb kept only the in-frame ones, dropping some. The profile covers around 62,000 clones, with 88% appearing a single time and approximately 40% taken by the ten largest. Sequenced material: peripheral blood. The receptors here all came from a woman aged 60-75 years with COVID-19, enrolled during active disease.

This rearrangement joins TRBV19 to TRBJ1-4; D is unclear. The CDR3 totals 14 residues. Germline V gives CDR1 LNHDA, CDR2 SQIVND (reference sequence). Trimming removed 2 bases at V and 5 bases at J, with 9 bases between. The CDR3 loop is CASSIRSRNEKLFF. The CDR3, as DNA: TGTGCCAGTAGTATAAGGAGCCGGAATGAAAAACTGTTTTTT.

The chain employs TRBV7-2 and TRBJ2-4, with 9 bases identical to TRBD2. CDR1 is SGHTA, CDR2 FQGNSA, per germline. V gave up 4 bases and J gave up 8 bases; unmatched junction bases: 3. The length of the CDR3 is 13 residues. The CDR3 nucleotides read TGTGCCAGCAGCTCCCAGCGGGGGGACATTCAGTACTTC. Translating it yields CASSSQRGDIQYF.

The genes are TRBV2 and TRBJ1-4, with 10 bases matching TRBD1. V dropped 6 bases and J dropped 2; count of bases not matched to a gene: 3. The CDR3 sequence is 15 residues long. From germline, CDR1 is SNHLY and CDR2 FYNNEI. CDR3 amino acids: CASRTGGPTNEKLFF. In nucleotides, the CDR3 is TGTGCCAGCAGGACAGGGGGCCCCACTAATGAAAAACTGTTTTTT.

This clone was counted once. CDR3 DNA: TGCGCCAGCAGCCAAATGGACAGAAGGAATGAAAAACTGTTTTTT. This encodes CASSQMDRRNEKLFF. The J gene is TRBJ1-4, the V gene TRBV4-3, with D maybe TRBD1 (6 bases). The CDR3 has 15 residues. V was pared by 2 bases and J by 5 bases, with 12 bases between. Germline lookup yields CDR1 LGHNA and CDR2 YSLEER.